This TCR beta chain was captured in a study of T cells in narcolepsy. Using immunoSEQ multiplex PCR, the repertoire was profiled, and TCRdb retains in-frame clones only, with some absent. The sample holds around 42,000 clones; approximately 90% are singletons and the top ten take under 1.5%. Sequenced: CD45RA- memory CD4+ T cells from PBMCs. This clonotype was obtained from a human donor with narcolepsy.

The CDR3 coding sequence is TGTGCCAGCAGCTCCCGGGACAGAAATACTAACTATGGCTACACCTTC. It codes for CASSSRDRNTNYGYTF. The chain combines TRBV11-2 with TRBJ1-2, with 7 bases that match TRBD1. Germline-derived CDR1 and CDR2 are SGHAT and FQNNGV. CDR3 size: 16 residues. Trimming took 4 bases from V and 0 from J; bases not matched to a gene: 8.